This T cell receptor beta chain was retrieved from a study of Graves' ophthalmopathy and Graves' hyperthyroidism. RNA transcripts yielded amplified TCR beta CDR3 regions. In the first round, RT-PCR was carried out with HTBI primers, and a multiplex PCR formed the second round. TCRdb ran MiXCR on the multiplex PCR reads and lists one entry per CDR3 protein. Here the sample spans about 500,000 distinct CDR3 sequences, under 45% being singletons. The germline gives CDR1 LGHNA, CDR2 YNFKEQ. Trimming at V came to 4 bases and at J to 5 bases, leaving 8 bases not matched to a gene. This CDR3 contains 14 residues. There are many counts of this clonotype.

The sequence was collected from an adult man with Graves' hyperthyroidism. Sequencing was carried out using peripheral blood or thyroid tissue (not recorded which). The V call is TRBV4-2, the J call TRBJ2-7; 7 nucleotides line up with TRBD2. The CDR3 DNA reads TGTGCCAGCAGCCCCGGGGGGAGCTCGGACGAGCAGTACTTC. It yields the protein CASSPGGSSDEQYF.